This is a list of T cell receptor beta chains from one sample in a study of T cells expressing NK-cell markers. TCRdb derives one entry per CDR3 protein from the 5' RACE reads, leaving out DNA. The specimen's table records approximately 460,000 distinct CDR3 sequences. Sequencing was performed on blood T cells: a sorted CD56 or NKG2C T cell subset, CD4+ or CD8+ T cells, or bulk PBMC T cells (not recorded which). Receptor source: a woman between 18 and 75 years old in good health. CDR3s include the opening cysteine and the closing phenylalanine or tryptophan.

CDR3aa	v_gene	j_gene
CANKTATAKNIQYF	TRBV24-1	TRBJ2-4
CSARDRRNTDTQYF	TRBV20-1	TRBJ2-3
CASMPAASNQPQHF	TRBV6-2/TRBV6-3	TRBJ1-5
CASTPFRDRAYNEQFF	TRBV6-1	TRBJ2-1
CASRDDLALNEQFF	TRBV2	TRBJ2-1
CAWNPSGIEYEQYF	TRBV30	TRBJ2-7
CSATITGTVFPYEQYF	TRBV20-1	TRBJ2-7
CASSPGTSGGVDTQYF	TRBV7-6	TRBJ2-3
CASSPGTRAYEQYF	TRBV18	TRBJ2-7
CACRLRRQGAREQYF	TRBV30	TRBJ2-7
CASSLEQGNQPQHF	TRBV28	TRBJ1-5
CSARPLTSGRAVQFF	TRBV20-1	TRBJ2-1
CASSLKPLAGVLEYF	TRBV7-9	TRBJ2-3
CASSERTGGDTGELFF	TRBV4-3	TRBJ2-2
CASSLRSLNTEAFF	TRBV12-3/TRBV12-4	TRBJ1-1
CSVEGGGSYEQYF	TRBV29-1	TRBJ2-7
CSAIRRGSYNSPLHF	TRBV20-1	TRBJ1-6
CSARRDPRGYEQYF	TRBV20-1	TRBJ2-7
CASSQDPGQPQHF	TRBV14	TRBJ1-5
CASSVADAGAPEAFF	TRBV9	TRBJ1-1
CASSLAQGGYGYTF	TRBV5-1	TRBJ1-2